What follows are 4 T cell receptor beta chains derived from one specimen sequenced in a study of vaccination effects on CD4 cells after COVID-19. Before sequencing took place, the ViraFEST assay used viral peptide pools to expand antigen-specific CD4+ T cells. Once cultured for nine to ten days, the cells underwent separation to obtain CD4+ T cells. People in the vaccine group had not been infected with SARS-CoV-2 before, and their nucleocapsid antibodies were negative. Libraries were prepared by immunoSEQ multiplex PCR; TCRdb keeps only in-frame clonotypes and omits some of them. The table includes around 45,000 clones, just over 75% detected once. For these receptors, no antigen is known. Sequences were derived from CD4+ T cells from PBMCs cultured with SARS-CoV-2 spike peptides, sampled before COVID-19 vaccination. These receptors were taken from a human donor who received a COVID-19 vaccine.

CDR3 residues: CASANWGGVSEKLFF. Written as DNA, the CDR3 is TGCGCCAGCGCGAATTGGGGGGGGGTATCTGAAAAACTGTTTTTT. The chain joins TRBV4-3 to TRBJ1-4; D may be TRBD1 (5 bases). There are 15 residues in the CDR3. Germline CDR1 reads LGHNA; CDR2 reads YSLEER. Trimming removed 8 bases from V and 7 bases from J, with 20 bases in between.

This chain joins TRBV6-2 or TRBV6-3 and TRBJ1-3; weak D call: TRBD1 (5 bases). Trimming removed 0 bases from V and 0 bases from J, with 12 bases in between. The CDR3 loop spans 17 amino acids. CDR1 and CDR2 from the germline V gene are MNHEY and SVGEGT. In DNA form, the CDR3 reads TGTGCCAGCAGTTACTCCGGGACGTCTCACTCTGGAAACACCATATATTTT. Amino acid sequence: CASSYSGTSHSGNTIYF.

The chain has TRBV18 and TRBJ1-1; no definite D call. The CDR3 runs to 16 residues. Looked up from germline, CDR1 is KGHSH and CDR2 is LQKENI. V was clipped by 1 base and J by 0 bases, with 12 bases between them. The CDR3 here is CASSPRVGYMNTEAFF. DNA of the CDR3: TGTGCCAGCTCACCACGGGTAGGCTATATGAACACTGAAGCTTTCTTT.

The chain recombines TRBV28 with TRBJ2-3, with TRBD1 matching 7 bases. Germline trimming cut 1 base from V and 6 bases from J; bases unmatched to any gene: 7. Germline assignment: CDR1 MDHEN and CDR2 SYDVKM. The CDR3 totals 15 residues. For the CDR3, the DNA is TGTGCCAGCAGTTTATCCGGACAGGTGGCGGATACGCAGTATTTT. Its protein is CASSLSGQVADTQYF.